This T cell receptor beta chain was sequenced for a study of T-cell memory formation after mild COVID-19. Researchers used 5'RACE with constant-segment primers to make TCR alpha and TCR beta cDNA libraries that carry sample barcodes and UMIs. TCRdb redid the calling of the 5' RACE reads with MiXCR, one entry per CDR3 protein. The repertoire includes 40,000 or so distinct CDR3 sequences, approximately 7% of them detected once, and roughly 0.79% sits in the top ten. The CDR3 sequence is 15 residues long. Trimming removed 5 bases from V and 2 bases from J; junction bases left unmatched: 7. In germline, CDR1 is SGHVS, CDR2 FNYEAQ. This clonotype was counted many times.

Source material: PBMCs or a T cell subset sorted from them (not recorded which). V gene TRBV7-6 combines with J gene TRBJ2-7; 9 bases match TRBD1. This TCR was recovered from an adult who had mild COVID-19 (a few samples of this study predate the infection). Cell type and time point are not known. The CDR3 DNA reads TGTGCCAGCAGCCCCGGGACAGGGTGGGCCTACGAGCAGTACTTC. Amino acids: CASSPGTGWAYEQYF. Full variable domain (rest looked up from reference TRBV7-6 and TRBJ2-7): GAGVSQSPRYKVTKRGQDVALRCDPISGHVSLYWYRQALGQGPEFLTYFNYEAQQDKSGLPNDRFSAERPEGSISTLTIQRTEQRDSAMYRCASSPGTGWAYEQYFGPGTRLTVT.